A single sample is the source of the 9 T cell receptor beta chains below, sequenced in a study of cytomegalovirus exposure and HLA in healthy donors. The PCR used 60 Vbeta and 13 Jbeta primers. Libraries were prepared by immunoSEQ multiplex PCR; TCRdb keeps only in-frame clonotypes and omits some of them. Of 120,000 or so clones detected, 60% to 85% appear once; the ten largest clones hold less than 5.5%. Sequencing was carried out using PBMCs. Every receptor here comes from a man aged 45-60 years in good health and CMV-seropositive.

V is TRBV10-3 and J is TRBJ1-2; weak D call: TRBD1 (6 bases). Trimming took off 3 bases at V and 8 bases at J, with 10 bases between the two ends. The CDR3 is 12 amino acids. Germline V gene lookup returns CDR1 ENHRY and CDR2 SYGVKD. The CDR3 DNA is TGTGCCATCAGTGAACAGGGATGGGGCTACACCTTC. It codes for CAISEQGWGYTF.

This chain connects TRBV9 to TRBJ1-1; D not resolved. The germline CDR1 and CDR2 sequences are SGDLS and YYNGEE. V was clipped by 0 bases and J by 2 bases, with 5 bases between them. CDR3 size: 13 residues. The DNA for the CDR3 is TGTGCCAGCAGCGTAGCCCTAAACACTGAAGCTTTCTTT. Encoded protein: CASSVALNTEAFF.

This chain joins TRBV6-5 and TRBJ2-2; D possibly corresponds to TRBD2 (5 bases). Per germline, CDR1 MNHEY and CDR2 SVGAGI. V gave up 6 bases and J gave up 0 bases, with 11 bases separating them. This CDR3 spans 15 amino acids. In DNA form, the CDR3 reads TGTGCCAGCAGGATCGTCGGGGCGAACACCGGGGAGCTGTTTTTT. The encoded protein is CASRIVGANTGELFF.

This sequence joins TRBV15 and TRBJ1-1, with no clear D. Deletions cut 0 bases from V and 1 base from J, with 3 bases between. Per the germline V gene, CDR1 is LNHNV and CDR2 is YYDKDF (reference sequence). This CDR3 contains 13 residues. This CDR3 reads CATSRDKNTEAFF. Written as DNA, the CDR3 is TGTGCCACCAGCAGAGATAAGAACACTGAAGCTTTCTTT.

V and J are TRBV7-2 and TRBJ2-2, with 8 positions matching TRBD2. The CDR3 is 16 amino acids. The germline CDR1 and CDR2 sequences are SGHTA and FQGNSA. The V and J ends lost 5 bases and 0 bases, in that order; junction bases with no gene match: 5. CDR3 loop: CASSGLGLANTGELFF. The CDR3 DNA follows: TGTGCCAGCAGCGGATTGGGACTAGCGAACACCGGGGAGCTGTTTTTT.

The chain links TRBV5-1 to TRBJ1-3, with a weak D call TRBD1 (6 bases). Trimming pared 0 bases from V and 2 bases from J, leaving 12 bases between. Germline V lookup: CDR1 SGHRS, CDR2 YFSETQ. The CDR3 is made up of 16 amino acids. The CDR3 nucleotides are TGCGCCAGCAGCTTGGGACAGGATTTTGCTGGAAACACCATATATTTT. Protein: CASSLGQDFAGNTIYF.

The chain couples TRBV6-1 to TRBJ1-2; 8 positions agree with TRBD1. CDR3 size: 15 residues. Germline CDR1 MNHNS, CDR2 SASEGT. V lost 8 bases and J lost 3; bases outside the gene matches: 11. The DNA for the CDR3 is TGTGCCAGCGGGGAACAGGGGGAAATAGACTATGGCTACACCTTC. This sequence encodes CASGEQGEIDYGYTF.

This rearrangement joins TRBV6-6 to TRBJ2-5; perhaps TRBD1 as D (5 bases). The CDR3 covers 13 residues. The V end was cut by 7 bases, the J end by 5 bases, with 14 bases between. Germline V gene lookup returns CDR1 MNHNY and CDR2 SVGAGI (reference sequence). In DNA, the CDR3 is TGTGCCAGCACCTGGGGCCGCCAGGAGACCCAGTACTTC. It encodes CASTWGRQETQYF.

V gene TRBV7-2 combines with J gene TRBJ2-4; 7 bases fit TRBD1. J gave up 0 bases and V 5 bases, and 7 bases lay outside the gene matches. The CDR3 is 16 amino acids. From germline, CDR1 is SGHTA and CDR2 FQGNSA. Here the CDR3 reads CASSNGQVLAKNIQYF. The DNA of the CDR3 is TGTGCCAGCAGCAACGGACAGGTCTTAGCCAAAAACATTCAGTACTTC.